The 23 T cell receptor beta chains in this list originate from one sample, sequenced in a study of cytomegalovirus exposure and HLA in healthy donors. A multiplex PCR was run with 60 Vbeta primers and 13 Jbeta primers. The protocol was immunoSEQ multiplex PCR, while the TCRdb copy is restricted to in-frame clones and leaves out a portion. This sample has roughly 120,000 clones; 9% to 10% occur once, and the top ten carry about 3%. The sequenced sample was PBMCs. Receptors originate from a man under 40 in good health and CMV-seronegative.

The chain recombines TRBV9 with TRBJ2-5, with D perhaps matching TRBD2 (5 bases). V gave up 3 bases and J gave up 14 bases, with 20 bases separating them. Looked up from germline, CDR1 is SGDLS and CDR2 is YYNGEE. This CDR3 contains 13 residues. CDR3 sequence (DNA): TGTGCCAGCAGCGCAGGTTACCCGGGGAGAAGATACTTC. Its protein product is CASSAGYPGRRYF.

J is TRBJ1-1 and V is TRBV5-1; D remains ambiguous. The ends were cut back, 5 bases at V and 5 bases at J, with 22 bases in the middle. This CDR3 is 16 amino acids long. Germline CDR1 is SGHRS and CDR2 is YFSETQ. CDR3 in amino acids: CASRSLSAPIVTEAFF. The CDR3 nucleotides read TGCGCCAGCAGGAGCTTGAGTGCACCAATCGTAACTGAAGCTTTCTTT.

This clone has just a few counts. CDR3 residues: CASSVDGRGEKLFF. In DNA form, the CDR3 reads TGTGCCAGCAGCGTAGATGGCAGGGGTGAAAAACTGTTTTTT. The chain links TRBV9 to TRBJ1-4; D is possibly TRBD1 (6 bases). Per the germline V gene, CDR1 is SGDLS and CDR2 is YYNGEE. This CDR3 region has 14 residues. V gave up 0 bases and J gave up 7 bases, with 10 bases separating them.

The gene calls are TRBV2 and TRBJ2-7; 7 bases agree with TRBD1. Losses at the gene ends were 6 bases for V and 2 bases for J; bases not matched to a gene: 4. Germline CDR1 SNHLY, CDR2 FYNNEI. The CDR3 is 13 amino acids. CDR3 amino acids: CASRQTGPYEQYF. DNA of the CDR3: TGTGCCAGCAGACAGACAGGGCCCTACGAGCAGTACTTC. The full variable domain, its missing parts supplied by reference TRBV2 and TRBJ2-7, is EPEVTQTPSHQVTQMGQEVILRCVPISNHLYFYWYRQILGQKVEFLVSFYNNEISEKSEIFDDQFSVERPDGSNFTLKIRSTKLEDSAMYFCASRQTGPYEQYFGPGTRLTVT.

The rearrangement joins TRBV12-5 to TRBJ2-5; TRBD2 aligns across 10 bases. The DNA end favors TRBJ2-7, so the J call may be wrong. Germline values: CDR1 LGHNT, CDR2 FRNRAP. There are 15 residues in the CDR3. The CDR3 DNA reads as TGTGCTAGTGGCTCCGGGGTAGCGGGGGGTTACGAGCAGTACTTC. Translated: CASGSGVAGGYEQYF.

In this sample, this clone turned up a few times. The V and J genes are TRBV27 and TRBJ1-5; TRBD1 agrees at 10 bases. The V gene's germline CDR1 is MNHEY and CDR2 SMNVEV (reference sequence). The V gene end was trimmed by 4 bases and the J gene end by 3 bases; junction bases not matched to a gene: 3. This CDR3 contains 15 residues. CDR3 nucleotides: TGTGCCAGCAGTTGGACAGGGGGTAACAATCAGCCCCAGCATTTT. Its translation is CASSWTGGNNQPQHF.

This chain joins TRBV5-4 and TRBJ2-1, with 9 bases matching TRBD2. The CDR3 consists of 15 residues. Per the germline V gene, CDR1 is SGHNT and CDR2 is YYREEE (reference sequence). V shed 4 bases and J 7 bases; nucleotides not matched to a gene: 9. CDR3 sequence (DNA): TGTGCCAGCAGCCCCAACCTAGCGGGGAGGAATGAGCAGTTCTTC. It encodes CASSPNLAGRNEQFF. Drawing the rest from reference TRBV5-4 and TRBJ2-1, the complete variable domain is ETGVTQSPTHLIKTRGQQVTLRCSSQSGHNTVSWYQQALGQGPQFIFQYYREEENGRGNFPPRFSGLQFPNYSSELNVNALELDDSALYLCASSPNLAGRNEQFFGPGTRLTVL.

The chain employs TRBV5-4 and TRBJ2-5; D might be TRBD1 (6 bases). Germline V CDR1 and CDR2: SGHNT, YYREEE (reference sequence). V was clipped by 6 bases and J by 5 bases, with 11 bases between them. This CDR3 comprises 12 residues. CDR3 in amino acids: CASNLRGETQYF. In nucleotides, the CDR3 is TGTGCCAGCAACCTAAGGGGGGAGACCCAGTACTTC.

This clone showed up just a few times. This sequence joins TRBV29-1 and TRBJ2-5; D call uncertain. Between the trimmed V and J ends, which lost 3 bases and 0 bases, there was a span of 11 bases. Germline V lookup: CDR1 SQVTM, CDR2 ANQGSEA. The CDR3 covers 14 residues. CDR3 region: CSVEAANNQETQYF. The CDR3 region has the DNA TGCAGCGTTGAGGCGGCTAACAACCAAGAGACCCAGTACTTC.

The sample holds a few counts of this clone. This rearrangement joins TRBV5-4 to TRBJ2-7; TRBD1 might be the D (5 bases). The CDR3 is 13 amino acids. CDR1 SGHNT and CDR2 YYREEE come from the germline V gene (reference sequence). V was pared by 1 base and J by 4 bases, with 9 bases between. CDR3 DNA: TGTGCCAGCAGCTTGCAGGGCCATTACGAGCAGTACTTC. It encodes CASSLQGHYEQYF.

Concerning this clone: The sample holds other DNA sequences that translate to the same CDR3. The rearrangement links TRBV5-1 to TRBJ2-1; 7 positions agree with TRBD1. Losses at the gene ends were 0 bases for V and 6 bases for J; bases not matched to a gene: 3. CDR1 SGHRS and CDR2 YFSETQ come from the germline V gene. This CDR3 spans 14 amino acids. In DNA, the CDR3 is TGCGCCAGCAGCTTGGGACAGGGCGGCAATGAGCAGTTCTTC. It encodes CASSLGQGGNEQFF.

This clone was seen a handful of times. This chain connects TRBV19 to TRBJ2-1; D remains ambiguous. This CDR3 contains 13 residues. Germline V gene sequence: CDR1 LNHDA, CDR2 SQIVND (reference sequence). Trimming pared 8 bases from V and 0 bases from J, leaving 8 bases between. In DNA, the CDR3 is TGTGCCAGTGGAGAGAGCTCCTACAATGAGCAGTTCTTC. This sequence encodes CASGESSYNEQFF.

The chain couples TRBV18 to TRBJ1-1, with 7 bases matching TRBD1. The CDR3 has 17 amino acids. CDR1 KGHSH and CDR2 LQKENI come from the germline V gene. The V segment lost 2 bases and the J segment 11 bases; nucleotides outside the gene matches: 20. DNA for the CDR3: TGTGCCAGCTCACCAGGGGCACAGGGGTCTTTCACAGATCGTGCTTTCTTT. As protein: CASSPGAQGSFTDRAFF.

The chain is built from TRBV7-8 and TRBJ2-7, with TRBD1 identical over 8 bases. CDR1 and CDR2 (germline): SGHVS, FQNEAQ. The length of the CDR3 is 11 residues. The trim removed 5 bases at V and 11 bases at J, leaving 5 bases unmatched. CDR3 protein: CASSQGQGEYF. The CDR3 DNA reads as TGTGCCAGCAGCCAAGGACAGGGCGAGTACTTC.

This clone was counted a few times. The rearrangement joins TRBV19 to TRBJ2-2; tentatively, D is TRBD1 (6 bases). V lost 10 bases to trimming and J lost 0 bases, with 15 bases between them. The CDR3 has 15 amino acids. Germline-derived CDR1 and CDR2 are LNHDA and SQIVND (reference sequence). The CDR3 DNA reads TGTGCCACGAATACAGGGAAATCGAACACCGGGGAGCTGTTTTTT. Translating gives CATNTGKSNTGELFF.

The gene calls are TRBV11-3 and TRBJ1-1; D remains unclear. Germline CDR1 reads SGHNT; CDR2 reads YENEEA. The CDR3 runs to 14 residues. V was clipped by 2 bases and J by 3 bases, with 10 bases between them. DNA of the CDR3: TGTGCCAGCAGCTTATACAGTTCGGACACTGAAGCTTTCTTT. Protein product: CASSLYSSDTEAFF.

The gene calls are TRBV7-2 and TRBJ2-3; tentative D call: TRBD2 (6 bases). Trimming removed 3 bases from V and 4 bases from J, with 14 bases in between. The V gene's germline CDR1 is SGHTA and CDR2 FQGNSA. The CDR3 contains 15 residues. The chain's CDR3 is CASSLMAGQADTQYF. CDR3 nucleotides: TGTGCCAGCAGCTTGATGGCGGGGCAGGCAGATACGCAGTATTTT.

V gene TRBV11-2 combines with J gene TRBJ2-7, with 10 nucleotides matching TRBD2. The V gene end was trimmed by 5 bases and the J gene end by 1 base; junction bases not matched to a gene: 11. This CDR3 has 17 amino acids. The germline CDR1 and CDR2 sequences are SGHAT and FQNNGV. CDR3 DNA: TGTGCCAGCAGCCCCCTAGCGGGAGCTCCGTCATCCTACGAGCAGTACTTC. Protein product: CASSPLAGAPSSYEQYF.

This chain joins TRBV5-5 and TRBJ1-5; 7 nucleotides match TRBD1. After removal of 0 bases from V and 11 bases from J, the junction contained 5 bases not matched to a gene. The CDR3 totals 13 residues. Germline V CDR1 and CDR2: SGHKS, YYEKEE (reference sequence). The CDR3 region is CASSLVWTGAQHF. The CDR3 DNA follows: TGTGCCAGCAGCTTGGTGTGGACAGGAGCCCAGCATTTT.

This clone appeared a few times. The CDR3 spells CASSLSSGNEQFF. Written as DNA, the CDR3 is TGTGCCAGCAGCTTGAGTTCCGGGAATGAGCAGTTCTTC. This rearrangement joins TRBV5-6 to TRBJ2-1; the D is unclear. Trimming removed 1 base at V and 7 bases at J, with 9 bases between. CDR1 SGHDT and CDR2 YYEEEE come from the germline V gene. This CDR3 spans 13 amino acids.

The chain joins TRBV7-9 to TRBJ2-7; no reliable D call. Per germline, CDR1 SEHNR and CDR2 FQNEAQ (reference sequence). The CDR3 contains 13 residues. Deletions cut 4 bases from V and 2 bases from J, with 9 bases between. The CDR3 DNA reads TGTGCCAGCAGCTCCCACTTACCCTACGAGCAGTACTTC. Translating gives CASSSHLPYEQYF.

This clone showed up just a few times. The chain has TRBV2 and TRBJ2-1, with a possible D match to TRBD2 (5 bases). This CDR3 is built from 14 residues. Per germline, CDR1 SNHLY and CDR2 FYNNEI. V lost 6 bases and J lost 1, with 10 bases in between. The CDR3, as DNA: TGTGCCAGCAGCGGAACTAGTTCCTACAATGAGCAGTTCTTC. It encodes CASSGTSSYNEQFF. The variable domain in full, completed from reference TRBV2 and TRBJ2-1, reads EPEVTQTPSHQVTQMGQEVILRCVPISNHLYFYWYRQILGQKVEFLVSFYNNEISEKSEIFDDQFSVERPDGSNFTLKIRSTKLEDSAMYFCASSGTSSYNEQFFGPGTRLTVL.

This clone was detected only a few times. The same CDR3 arises from other DNA sequences in this sample as well. This chain uses TRBV7-9 with TRBJ1-1, with no clear D. V lost 0 bases, J lost 1 base, and 6 bases lay in between. Germline V gene sequence: CDR1 SEHNR, CDR2 FQNEAQ (reference sequence). The CDR3 has 14 residues. CDR3 sequence reads: CASSLAGGNTEAFF. In DNA form, the CDR3 reads TGTGCCAGCAGCTTAGCTGGCGGGAACACTGAAGCTTTCTTT. The variable domain in full, with the rest retrieved from reference TRBV7-9 and TRBJ1-1, is DTGVSQNPRHKITKRGQNVTFRCDPISEHNRLYWYRQTLGQGPEFLTYFQNEAQLEKSRLLSDRFSAERPKGSFSTLEIQRTEQGDSAMYLCASSLAGGNTEAFFGQGTRLTVV.